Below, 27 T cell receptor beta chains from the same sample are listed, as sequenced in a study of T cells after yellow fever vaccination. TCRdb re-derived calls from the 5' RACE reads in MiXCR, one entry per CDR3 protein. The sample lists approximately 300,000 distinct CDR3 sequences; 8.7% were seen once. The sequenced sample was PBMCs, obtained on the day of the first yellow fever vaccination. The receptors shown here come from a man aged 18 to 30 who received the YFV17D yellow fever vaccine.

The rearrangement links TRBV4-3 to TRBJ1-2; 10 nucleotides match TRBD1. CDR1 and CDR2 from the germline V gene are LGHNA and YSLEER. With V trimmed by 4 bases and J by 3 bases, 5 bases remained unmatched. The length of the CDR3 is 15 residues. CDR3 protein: CASSRTGTGDYGYTF. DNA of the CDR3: TGCGCCAGCAGCCGCACAGGGACAGGGGACTATGGCTACACCTTC.

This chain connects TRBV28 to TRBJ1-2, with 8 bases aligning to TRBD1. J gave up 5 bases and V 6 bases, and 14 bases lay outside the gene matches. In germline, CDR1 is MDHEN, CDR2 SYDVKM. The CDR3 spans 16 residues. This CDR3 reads CASSSPGGQGPYGYTF. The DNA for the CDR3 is TGTGCCAGCAGCAGCCCTGGAGGACAGGGTCCTTATGGCTACACCTTC.

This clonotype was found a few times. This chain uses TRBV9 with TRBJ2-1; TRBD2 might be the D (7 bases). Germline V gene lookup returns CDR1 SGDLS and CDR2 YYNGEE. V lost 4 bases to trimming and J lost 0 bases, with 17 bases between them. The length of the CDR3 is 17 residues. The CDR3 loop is CASSFPPGGHSYNEQFF. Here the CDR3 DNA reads TGTGCCAGCAGCTTCCCCCCGGGGGGCCACTCCTACAATGAGCAGTTCTTC.

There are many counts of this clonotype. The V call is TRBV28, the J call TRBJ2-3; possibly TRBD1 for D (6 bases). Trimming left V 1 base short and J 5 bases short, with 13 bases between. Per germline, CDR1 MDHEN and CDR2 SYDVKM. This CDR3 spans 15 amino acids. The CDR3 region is CASSLLSGVRDTQYF. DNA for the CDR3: TGTGCCAGCAGTTTATTGTCAGGGGTTCGAGATACGCAGTATTTT.

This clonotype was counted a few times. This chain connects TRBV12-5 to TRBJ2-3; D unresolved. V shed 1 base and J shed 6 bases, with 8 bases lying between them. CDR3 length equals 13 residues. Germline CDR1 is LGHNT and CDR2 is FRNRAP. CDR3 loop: CASGLEDLDTQYF. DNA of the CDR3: TGTGCTAGTGGTTTGGAGGATCTGGATACGCAGTATTTT.

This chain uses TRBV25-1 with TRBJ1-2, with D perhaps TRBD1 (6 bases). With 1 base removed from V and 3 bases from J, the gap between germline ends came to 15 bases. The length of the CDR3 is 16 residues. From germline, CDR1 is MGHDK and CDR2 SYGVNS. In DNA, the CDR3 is TGTGCCAGCAGTGAATTAGCGGGGGCTAAGGACTATGGCTACACCTTC. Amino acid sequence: CASSELAGAKDYGYTF.

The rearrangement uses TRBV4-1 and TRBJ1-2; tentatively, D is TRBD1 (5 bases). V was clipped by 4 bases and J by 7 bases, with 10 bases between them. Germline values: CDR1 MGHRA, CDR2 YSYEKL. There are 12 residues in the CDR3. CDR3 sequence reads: CASSPWGVGYTF. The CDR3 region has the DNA TGCGCCAGCAGCCCCTGGGGGGTTGGCTACACCTTC.

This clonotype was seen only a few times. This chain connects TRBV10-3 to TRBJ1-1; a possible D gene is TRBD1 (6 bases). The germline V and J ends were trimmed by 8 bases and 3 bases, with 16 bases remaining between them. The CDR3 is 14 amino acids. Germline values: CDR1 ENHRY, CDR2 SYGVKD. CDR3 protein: CAIGEFTGHTEAFF. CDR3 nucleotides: TGTGCCATCGGAGAGTTTACAGGGCACACTGAAGCTTTCTTT.

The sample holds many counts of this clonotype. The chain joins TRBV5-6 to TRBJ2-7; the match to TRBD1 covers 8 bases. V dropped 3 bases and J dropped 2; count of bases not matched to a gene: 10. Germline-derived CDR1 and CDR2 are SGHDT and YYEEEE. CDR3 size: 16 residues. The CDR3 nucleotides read TGTGCCAGCAGCTCGCCTGACAGGGGAGGCACCTACGAGCAGTACTTC. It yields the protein CASSSPDRGGTYEQYF.

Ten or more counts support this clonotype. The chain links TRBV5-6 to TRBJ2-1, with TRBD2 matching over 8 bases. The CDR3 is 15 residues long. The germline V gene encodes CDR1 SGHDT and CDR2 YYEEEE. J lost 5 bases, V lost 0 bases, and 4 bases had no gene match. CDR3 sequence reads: CASSLVSGTHNEQFF. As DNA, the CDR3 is TGTGCCAGCAGCTTGGTTAGCGGGACTCACAATGAGCAGTTCTTC.

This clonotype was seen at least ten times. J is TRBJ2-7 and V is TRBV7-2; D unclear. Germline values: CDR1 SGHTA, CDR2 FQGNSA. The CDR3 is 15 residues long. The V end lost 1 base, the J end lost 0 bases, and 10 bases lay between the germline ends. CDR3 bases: TGTGCCAGCAGCTTAGTTGCGGTGGACTCCTACGAGCAGTACTTC. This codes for CASSLVAVDSYEQYF. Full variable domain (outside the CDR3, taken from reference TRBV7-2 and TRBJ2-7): GAGVSQSPSNKVTEKGKDVELRCDPISGHTALYWYRQSLGQGLEFLIYFQGNSAPDKSGLPSDRFSAERTGGSVSTLTIQRTQQEDSAVYLCASSLVAVDSYEQYFGPGTRLTVT.

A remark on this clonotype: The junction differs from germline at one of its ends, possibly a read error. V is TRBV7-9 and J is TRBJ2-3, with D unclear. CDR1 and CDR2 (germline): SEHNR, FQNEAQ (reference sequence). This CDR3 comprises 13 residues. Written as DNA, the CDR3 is TGTGCCAGCGGCTTAATGGCCTCGGATACGCAGTATTTT. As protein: CASGLMASDTQYF.

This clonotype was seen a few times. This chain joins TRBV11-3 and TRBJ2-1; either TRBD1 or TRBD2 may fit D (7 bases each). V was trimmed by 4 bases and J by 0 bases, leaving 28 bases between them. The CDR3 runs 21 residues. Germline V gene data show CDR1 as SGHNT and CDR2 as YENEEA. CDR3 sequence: CASSSYFEGRGRPSSYNEQFF. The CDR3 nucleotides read TGTGCCAGCAGCTCTTACTTTGAAGGGAGGGGGCGACCAAGCTCCTACAATGAGCAGTTCTTC. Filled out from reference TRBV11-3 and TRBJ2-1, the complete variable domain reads EAGVVQSPRYKIIEKKQPVAFWCNPISGHNTLYWYLQNLGQGPELLIRYENEEAVDDSQLPKDRFSAERLKGVDSTLKIQPAELGDSAVYLCASSSYFEGRGRPSSYNEQFFGPGTRLTVL.

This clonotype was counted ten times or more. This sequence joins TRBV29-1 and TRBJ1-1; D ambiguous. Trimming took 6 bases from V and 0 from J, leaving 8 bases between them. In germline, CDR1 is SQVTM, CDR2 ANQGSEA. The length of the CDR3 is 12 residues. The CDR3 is CSVIPMNTEAFF. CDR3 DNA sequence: TGCAGCGTCATCCCGATGAACACTGAAGCTTTCTTT.

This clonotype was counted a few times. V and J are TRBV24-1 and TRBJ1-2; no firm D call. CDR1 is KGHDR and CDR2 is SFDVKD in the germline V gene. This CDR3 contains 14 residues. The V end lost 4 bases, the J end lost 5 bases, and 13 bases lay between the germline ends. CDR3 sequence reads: CATSDPRSPYGYTF. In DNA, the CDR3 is TGTGCCACCAGTGACCCCCGCTCCCCATATGGCTACACCTTC.

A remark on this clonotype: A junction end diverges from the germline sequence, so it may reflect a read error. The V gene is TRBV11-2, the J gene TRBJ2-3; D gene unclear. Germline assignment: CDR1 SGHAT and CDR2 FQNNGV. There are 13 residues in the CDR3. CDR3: CARSSHSRDTQYF. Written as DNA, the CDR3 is TGTGCCAGGAGCTCCCACTCTCGAGATACGCAGTATTTT.

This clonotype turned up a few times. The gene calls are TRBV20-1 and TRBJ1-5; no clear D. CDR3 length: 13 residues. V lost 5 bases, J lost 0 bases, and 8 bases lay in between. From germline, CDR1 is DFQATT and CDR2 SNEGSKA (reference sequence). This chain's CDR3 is CSAEMDSNQPQHF. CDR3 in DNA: TGCAGTGCTGAGATGGATAGCAATCAGCCCCAGCATTTT.

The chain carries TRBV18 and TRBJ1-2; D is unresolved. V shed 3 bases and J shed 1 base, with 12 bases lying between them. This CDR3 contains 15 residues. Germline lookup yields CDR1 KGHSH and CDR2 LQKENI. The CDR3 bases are TGTGCCAGCTCACCTCAGGAGACGGTTAACTATGGCTACACCTTC. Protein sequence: CASSPQETVNYGYTF.

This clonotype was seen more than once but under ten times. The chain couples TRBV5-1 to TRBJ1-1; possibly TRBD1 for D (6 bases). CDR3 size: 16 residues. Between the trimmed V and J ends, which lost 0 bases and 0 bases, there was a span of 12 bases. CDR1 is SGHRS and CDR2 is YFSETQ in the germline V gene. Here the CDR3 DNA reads TGCGCCAGCAGCTTGGTATTCCAGGGGATGAACACTGAAGCTTTCTTT. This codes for CASSLVFQGMNTEAFF.

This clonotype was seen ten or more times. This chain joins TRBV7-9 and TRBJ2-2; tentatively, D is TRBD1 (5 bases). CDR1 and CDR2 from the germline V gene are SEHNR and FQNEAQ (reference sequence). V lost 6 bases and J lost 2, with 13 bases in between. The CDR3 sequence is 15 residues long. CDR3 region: CASSLYRPNTGELFF. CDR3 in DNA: TGTGCCAGCAGTTTATACAGGCCTAACACCGGGGAGCTGTTTTTT.

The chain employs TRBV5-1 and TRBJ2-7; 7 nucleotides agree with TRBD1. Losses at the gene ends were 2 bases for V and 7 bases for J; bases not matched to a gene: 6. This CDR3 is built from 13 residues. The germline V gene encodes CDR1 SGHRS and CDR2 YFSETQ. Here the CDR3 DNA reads TGCGCCAGCAGCTTCTTCACAGGGGTGGAGCAGTACTTC. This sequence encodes CASSFFTGVEQYF.

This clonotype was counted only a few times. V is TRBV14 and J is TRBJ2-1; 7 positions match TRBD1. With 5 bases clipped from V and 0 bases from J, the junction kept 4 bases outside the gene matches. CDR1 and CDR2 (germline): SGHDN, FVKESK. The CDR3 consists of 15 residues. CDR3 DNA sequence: TGTGCCAGCAGCTCTAGACAGGGCTCCTACAATGAGCAGTTCTTC. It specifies CASSSRQGSYNEQFF. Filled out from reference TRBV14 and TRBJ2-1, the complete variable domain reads EAGVTQFPSHSVIEKGQTVTLRCDPISGHDNLYWYRRVMGKEIKFLLHFVKESKQDESGMPNNRFLAERTGGTYSTLKVQPAELEDSGVYFCASSSRQGSYNEQFFGPGTRLTVL.

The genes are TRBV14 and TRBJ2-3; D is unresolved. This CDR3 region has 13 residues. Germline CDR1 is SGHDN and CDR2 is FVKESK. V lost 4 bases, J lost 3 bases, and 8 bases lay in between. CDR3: CASSPGWTDTQYF. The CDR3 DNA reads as TGTGCCAGCAGCCCCGGGTGGACAGATACGCAGTATTTT.

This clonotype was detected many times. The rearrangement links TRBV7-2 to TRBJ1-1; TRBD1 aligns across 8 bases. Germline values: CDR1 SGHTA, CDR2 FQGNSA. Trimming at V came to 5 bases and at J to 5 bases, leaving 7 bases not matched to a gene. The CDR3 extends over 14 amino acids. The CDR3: CASSAQGARTEAFF. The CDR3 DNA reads TGTGCCAGCAGCGCTCAGGGGGCGCGAACTGAAGCTTTCTTT. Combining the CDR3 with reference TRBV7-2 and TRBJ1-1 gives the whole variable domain GAGVSQSPSNKVTEKGKDVELRCDPISGHTALYWYRQSLGQGLEFLIYFQGNSAPDKSGLPSDRFSAERTGGSVSTLTIQRTQQEDSAVYLCASSAQGARTEAFFGQGTRLTVV.

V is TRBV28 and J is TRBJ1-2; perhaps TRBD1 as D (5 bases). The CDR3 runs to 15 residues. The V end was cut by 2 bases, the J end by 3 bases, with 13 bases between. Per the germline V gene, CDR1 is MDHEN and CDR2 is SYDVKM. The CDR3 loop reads CASSLGGGLDYGYTF. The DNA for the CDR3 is TGTGCCAGCAGTTTAGGGGGGGGACTCGACTATGGCTACACCTTC.

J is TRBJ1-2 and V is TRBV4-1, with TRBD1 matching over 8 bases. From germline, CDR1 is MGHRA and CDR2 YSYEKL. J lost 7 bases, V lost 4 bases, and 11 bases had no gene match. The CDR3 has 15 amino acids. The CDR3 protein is CASSPTRQGSSGYTF. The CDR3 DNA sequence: TGCGCCAGCAGCCCAACGAGACAGGGGTCTTCTGGCTACACCTTC.

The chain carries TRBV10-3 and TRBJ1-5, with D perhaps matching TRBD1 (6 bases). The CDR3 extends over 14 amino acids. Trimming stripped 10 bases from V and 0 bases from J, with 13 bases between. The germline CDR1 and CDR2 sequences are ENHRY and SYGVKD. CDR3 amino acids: CATGGGDSNQPQHF. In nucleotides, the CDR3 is TGTGCCACGGGAGGGGGGGATAGCAATCAGCCCCAGCATTTT.